This T cell receptor beta chain emerged from a study of CD8+ T cells in alopecia areata (dated by TCRdb to between 2018 and 2020). The study in broad terms: The treated patients, all with moderate-to-severe alopecia areata, were enrolled in an open-label pilot trial of oral tofacitinib given at 5 to 10 mg twice daily. Patients stayed on tofacitinib for 6 to 18 months and then had 6 months of follow-up off drug so that delayed response and recurrence could be assessed. To study T cell clonal expansion in alopecia areata, the researchers applied high-throughput TCRbeta sequencing to both the C3H/HeJ mouse model and human patients. On the human side, TCRbeta sequencing was run on scalp tissue and on sorted CD4+ and CD8+ peripheral blood T cells from healthy controls and from alopecia areata patients with either patchy or totalis/universalis disease. Patients on tofacitinib were biopsied at baseline and after 4 and 24 weeks of treatment, and several of the patients also had a later scalp biopsy. Scalp clonality was compared across normal scalp (n=4), patchy alopecia areata scalp (n=8), and alopecia totalis/universalis scalp (n=8). RNA was obtained with the PAXgene miRNA kit for fixed scalp, the miRNeasy kit for PBMCs, and the RNeasy kit for mouse skin. TCRbeta CDR3 regions were amplified by immunoSEQ multiplex PCR with 35 Vbeta forward and 13 Jbeta reverse primers.

The library was produced with the immunoSEQ multiplex PCR assay. RNA was extracted from all samples and reverse transcribed into cDNA as template for TCR sequencing. SuperScript III was used to make first-strand cDNA, primed with a 2:1 mix of oligo-dT and random hexamers. A synthetic immune receptor repertoire was used to gauge amplification bias, and whatever bias remained was removed computationally. As for how the authors treated the data: Raw reads were preprocessed to remove errors, and CDR3 was defined according to IMGT conventions as the region from the conserved cysteine to phenylalanine. Clonality was calculated as 1 minus Shannon entropy normalized by log2 of the number of productive unique TCRs. Scalp TCRbeta sequences were cross-referenced with sorted blood CD4 and CD8 repertoires so that the CD4 or CD8 identity of scalp clones could be inferred. The table comes from immuneACCESS by way of TCRdb, which keeps in-frame sequences with V and J called. Part of the clones is missing from these tables; in studies checked, under half for an unresolved V gene and the rest for unknown reasons. For V, J and clone size, that table is used; D and trimming come from the DNA. The sample table records under 250,000 clones; about three fifths of these occur just once. Under 0.5% of the sample is taken by the ten largest.

The time point label on this specimen signifies: baseline before oral tofacitinib. Lesional scalp punch biopsies and peripheral blood were collected from alopecia areata patients. After PBMCs were isolated by density centrifugation and stained for CD3, CD4 and CD8, a FACSAria was used to sort CD4+ and CD8+ T cells. The trim is 0 bases for V and 4 bases for J, with a gap of 9 bases between the germline ends. Looking up the germline V gene yields CDR1 SQVTM and CDR2 ANQGSEA. The CDR3, cysteine through phenylalanine, is 14 amino acids long. Of the read, only the CDR3 DNA is kept; its 42 bases are in frame from base 1. Paper-wide results and their limitations: Compared with normal scalp, lesional scalp had higher clonality and more expanded CD8+ clones, particularly in alopecia totalis/universalis, a pattern that suggests antigenic drive. Compared with mice, TCR sequences shared between patients were less clear, possibly partly because of HLA diversity across the patient population. Unlike mouse skin, where gammadelta T cells dominate, normal human skin contains resident alphabeta T cells that get sequenced too, which complicates analysis of the scalp TCR repertoire.

Worth noting for this clone: Its specific antigen is unknown. No per-base quality is available; no much larger clone lies one base away.

The TCR sequence derives from a human donor with alopecia areata. The sample in question was CD4+ T cells sorted from blood, obtained at week 0. The chain is assembled from TRBV29-1 and TRBJ1-4; 5 matching bases give a weak D call of TRBD1. CDR3 sequence: CSVEDTGRNEKLFF. The DNA is TGCAGCGTTGAAGATACGGGGCGTAATGAAAAACTGTTTTTT.